Here is one TCR beta chain with its context. The antigen is not known. This CDR3 has 13 amino acids. V was cut by 9 bases and J by 8 bases, with 17 bases left in between. Looked up from germline, CDR1 is SNHLY and CDR2 is FYNNEI. The assay was carried out at the deep level. Data came from immunoSEQ multiplex PCR; TCRdb stores just in-frame clones and leaves some out. In the table there are 1.5 million to 1.9 million clones, under 99% of which are singletons. Donors comprised healthy HIV-negative adults lacking recent acute infections or vaccinations. CD4+ cell separation produced CD45RA+ naive and CD45RA-negative memory subsets. This record comes from a study of shared clonotypes between healthy human individuals. Findings and caveats of the study: Blood was the sole source, and tissue repertoires probably differ.

This TCR came from a man aged 25 to 40 in good health. The specimen sequenced was naive CD4+ T cells sorted from blood. Documented subset: CD45RA+ positively selected. This chain uses TRBV2 with TRBJ2-1; tentative D call: TRBD2 (5 bases). The CDR3 protein is CASIREMGDEQFF. In nucleotides, the CDR3 is TGTGCCAGTATCCGGGAAATGGGCGATGAGCAGTTCTTC.